Below, 13 T cell receptor beta chains from the same sample are listed, as sequenced in a study of T cells in Graves' hyperthyroidism and ophthalmopathy. Using RNA transcripts as the source, TCR beta CDR3 regions were amplified. Primed by the HTBI set, a first-round RT-PCR was run on the TCR CDR3. Via MiXCR, TCRdb re-called the multiplex PCR reads, giving one row per CDR3 protein. The repertoire includes fewer than 300,000 distinct CDR3 sequences, less than 30% of them detected once, and about a quarter sits in the top ten. Sequencing was performed on blood. The receptors shown here come from a man aged 40-49 years with Graves' hyperthyroidism that later progressed to Graves' ophthalmopathy.

This clonotype has a count of ten or more. V is TRBV2 and J is TRBJ2-5, with D possibly TRBD2 on 6 matching bases. V lost 4 bases, J lost 2 bases, and 8 bases lay in between. The CDR3 contains 13 residues. CDR1 and CDR2 from the germline V gene are SNHLY and FYNNEI. CDR3 nucleotide sequence: TGTGCCAGCAGTGCGGAGGGTCAAGAGACCCAGTACTTC. Its translation: CASSAEGQETQYF. The full variable domain, its missing parts supplied by reference TRBV2 and TRBJ2-5, is EPEVTQTPSHQVTQMGQEVILRCVPISNHLYFYWYRQILGQKVEFLVSFYNNEISEKSEIFDDQFSVERPDGSNFTLKIRSTKLEDSAMYFCASSAEGQETQYFGPGTRLLVL.

This clonotype was seen repeatedly, ten times or more. V is TRBV4-1 and J is TRBJ2-7; D gene uncertain. Trimming left V 0 bases short and J 2 bases short, with 14 bases between. The CDR3 totals 16 residues. The germline V gene encodes CDR1 MGHRA and CDR2 YSYEKL. The CDR3 DNA is TGCGCCAGCAGCCAAGACCCGACGGCCCTGCCCTACGAGCAGTACTTC. It encodes CASSQDPTALPYEQYF.

The chain employs TRBV20-1 and TRBJ2-5; 12 positions match TRBD2. Germline CDR1 is DFQATT and CDR2 is SNEGSKA (reference sequence). This CDR3 has 17 amino acids. V shed 3 bases, J shed 0 bases, and the junction held 8 bases outside the gene matches. The CDR3 DNA reads TGCAGTGCTAGCAGACTAGCGGGAGCCCCCCACCAAGAGACCCAGTACTTC. This translates into CSASRLAGAPHQETQYF.

This clonotype was recorded many times. The gene calls are TRBV6-1 and TRBJ1-6, with TRBD1 as a possible D gene (5 bases). The CDR3 is made up of 16 amino acids. V was pared by 6 bases and J by 0 bases, with 12 bases between. Germline V gives CDR1 MNHNS, CDR2 SASEGT. CDR3 loop: CASRTDSRSYNSPLHF. CDR3 sequence (DNA): TGTGCCAGCAGAACCGACAGCCGCTCCTATAATTCACCCCTCCACTTT.

The gene calls are TRBV12-3 or TRBV12-4 and TRBJ2-5; 7 positions agree with TRBD1. The CDR3 contains 15 residues. Trimming took 2 bases from V and 4 from J; bases not matched to a gene: 7. CDR3 amino acids: CASSLRGQGTETQYF. The CDR3 nucleotides are TGTGCCAGCAGTTTAAGGGGGCAGGGGACAGAGACCCAGTACTTC.

The chain couples TRBV27 to TRBJ1-5; no clear D gene. V shed 6 bases and J shed 5 bases, with 11 bases lying between them. Germline V gene lookup returns CDR1 MNHEY and CDR2 SMNVEV (reference sequence). This CDR3 is built from 13 residues. The CDR3 nucleotides read TGTGCCAGCAGCATTTCGTCGGATCAGCCCCAGCATTTT. Translation gives CASSISSDQPQHF.

Many counts were recorded for this clonotype. V is TRBV28 and J is TRBJ2-5; the D gene is possibly TRBD2 (5 bases). Trimming took 2 bases from V and 2 from J, leaving 12 bases between them. Germline CDR1 and CDR2: MDHEN and SYDVKM. CDR3 length: 15 residues. The CDR3 coding sequence is TGTGCCAGCAGTTTAGACCGGGATCCACAAGAGACCCAGTACTTC. Its translation is CASSLDRDPQETQYF.

The CDR3 DNA is TGCGCCAGCAGCCAGCCATGGGCAGGGGATGGCTACACCTTC. Amino acid sequence: CASSQPWAGDGYTF. The chain combines TRBV4-1 with TRBJ1-2; a possible D gene is TRBD1 (6 bases). V was shortened by 3 bases and J by 6 bases, with 14 bases between the two germline ends. This CDR3 spans 14 amino acids. The germline V gene has CDR1 MGHRA and CDR2 YSYEKL.

This clonotype was recorded at least ten times. The J gene is TRBJ1-5, the V gene TRBV12-3 or TRBV12-4; D is undetermined. With 3 bases removed from V and 1 base from J, the gap between germline ends came to 4 bases. The CDR3 is made up of 13 amino acids. As DNA, the CDR3 is TGTGCCAGCAGTTTCGCGAGCAATCAGCCCCAGCATTTT. It is translated as CASSFASNQPQHF.

This clonotype occurred once. The genes are TRBV20-1 and TRBJ1-2; unclear D gene. Germline CDR1 DFQATT, CDR2 SNEGSKA (reference sequence). The CDR3 totals 12 residues. The CDR3 reads CKIGKGFYGYTF. In DNA, the CDR3 is TGCAAAATTGGAAAGGGCTTCTATGGCTACACCTTC.

The rearrangement links TRBV7-2 to TRBJ2-7; 10 bases fit TRBD2. CDR3 length: 19 residues. Germline trimming cut 0 bases from V and 4 bases from J; bases unmatched to any gene: 15. In germline, CDR1 is SGHTA, CDR2 FQGNSA. This chain's CDR3 is CASSLADISGRALSYEQYF. CDR3 sequence (DNA): TGTGCCAGCAGCTTAGCTGATATAAGCGGGAGGGCCCTATCGTACGAGCAGTACTTC.

This clonotype was recorded at least ten times. One end of the junction fails to match germline, which may point to a read error. The chain links TRBV4-2 to TRBJ1-2, with D possibly being TRBD1 (5 bases). Germline CDR1 is LGHNA and CDR2 is YNFKEQ. The CDR3 contains 15 residues. CDR3 in DNA: TGTGCCAGCAGCGAAGACAGAAAAGAAAACTATGGCTACACCTTC. Its translation is CASSEDRKENYGYTF.

There are many counts of this clonotype. This chain uses TRBV6-5 with TRBJ1-1; TRBD1 matches at 7 bases. Germline-derived CDR1 and CDR2 are MNHEY and SVGAGI. This CDR3 spans 13 amino acids. The trim removed 6 bases at V and 4 bases at J, leaving 5 bases unmatched. The CDR3 region is CASRGGQVTEAFF. The DNA of the CDR3 is TGTGCCAGCAGAGGGGGCCAGGTCACTGAAGCTTTCTTT.